This TCR beta chain was recovered during a study of CD8 T cells in Susac syndrome (dated by TCRdb to between 2019 and 2020). Regarding the research as a whole: Whether CD8+ T cell activation and differentiation in Susac syndrome was antigen driven was tested using repertoire sequencing. The study compared CD8+ T cell repertoire clonality among 12 healthy donors, around 14 Susac syndrome patients and roughly 16 multiple sclerosis patients. On the study overall, not on this receptor specifically: The study acknowledged that relatively few individuals were included in the TCR sequencing and HLA analysis.

Concerning this clonotype: What this receptor recognizes is not known. No base-level quality is on record; no much larger clone is a single base apart.

V has 4 bases trimmed and J has 3 bases trimmed; junction bases matching no gene number 6. Its CDR3 holds 15 amino acids, cysteine through phenylalanine. CDR3 DNA is the only sequence kept; it has 45 bases, read in frame from the first base. CDR1 and CDR2, per the germline V gene (reference sequence), are LGHDT and YNNKEL. RNA was extracted with the RNeasy kit and 0.5 to 1 ug was reverse transcribed using random hexamers. The immunoSEQ multiplex PCR assay, covering 54 Vbeta and 13 Jbeta segments, was used to amplify TCR beta CDR3 regions. PCR amplification bias was corrected by using a synthetic template baseline for primer optimization and computational correction. The study's processing was this. Reads were annotated to V, D and J genes per IMGT and analyzed with immunoSEQ Analyzer, keeping only productive sequences. To calculate clonality, Shannon entropy was normalized by log2 of the number of productive unique sequences and then subtracted from one. For each patient and control, public and private clones were evaluated among the 100 most prevalent clones. A clone was defined as Susac-specific if it was absent from the healthy and MS cohorts, from 950 to 1,300 published viral clones and from other ImmuneACCESS disease sequences. TCRdb trimmed public reads at Q25 via fastp, called clones via MiXCR and kept in-frame beta chains. Identical CDR3 proteins give one entry, which carries the most common genes and DNA. TCRdb assigned the V and J calls; the authors' analysis was not used. This sample comprises a few hundred thousand distinct CDR3 sequences, around nine tenths of them detected only once. Around 0.13% of the sample is held by the ten biggest clonotypes.

Peripheral blood CD8+ and CD4+ T cells from healthy donors, Susac syndrome patients and multiple sclerosis patients were profiled by high-throughput TCR beta sequencing. The multiple sclerosis controls were treatment-naive patients whose relapsing-remitting disease, either stable or active, fulfilled the revised McDonald criteria. Bulk CD8+ and CD4+ T cells were purified magnetically by negative isolation, whereas CD8+ TEMRA cells were enriched by FACS. Blood was drawn into EDTA tubes, processed within 24 hours, and PBMCs were isolated by density gradient centrifugation. PBMCs intended for TCR sequencing were cryopreserved in liquid nitrogen and were subsequently thawed in a 37 degrees C water bath. The sorted or isolated CD4+, CD8+ and CD8+ TEMRA cells had a purity of 90% or higher.

This receptor chain uses TRBV3-1 and TRBJ2-7; the central 10 bases match TRBD1. The specimen sequenced was CD8+ T cells from PBMCs. The TCR originated in a human donor with multiple sclerosis. The CDR3 amino acid sequence is: CASSPPGQGYYEQYF. The nucleotide sequence reads TGTGCCAGCAGCCCCCCGGGACAGGGGTACTACGAGCAGTACTTC.